The rows below give T cell receptor beta chains drawn from one sample of a study of T cell repertoires in cytomegalovirus infection. TCRdb ran MiXCR on the reads and lists one entry per CDR3 protein. This sample has fewer than 250,000 distinct CDR3 sequences, with 9% to 15% found just once. The specimen was PBMCs. Source of these receptors: a human donor in good health (CMV status not recorded). Some clones in this sample may be carry-over from other donors' samples. The CDR3 runs from the conserved cysteine through the conserved F or W. The D gene is left open where the match is weak. Where a row states a size, it is once, few, many or the class of an expanded clone; other rows omit it.

j_call: TRBJ1-1
v_call: TRBV7-8
clone_size: few
d_call: TRBD1
cdr3_aa: CASSQRLGQGHTEAFF
cdr3_nt: TGTGCCAGCAGCCAAAGACTCGGACAGGGCCACACTGAAGCTTTCTTT

j_call: TRBJ2-7
v_call: TRBV11-3
clone_size: many
d_call: .
cdr3_aa: CASSLLQGMFSYEQYF
cdr3_nt: TGTGCCAGCAGCTTGTTACAGGGAATGTTTTCCTACGAGCAGTACTTC

j_call: TRBJ2-1
v_call: TRBV11-2
clone_size: many
d_call: .
cdr3_aa: CASSPSYNEQFF
cdr3_nt: TGTGCCAGCAGCCCCTCCTACAATGAGCAGTTCTTC

j_call: TRBJ1-2
v_call: TRBV27
clone_size: few
d_call: .
cdr3_aa: CATLRAGYGYTF
cdr3_nt: TGTGCCACCCTCCGGGCAGGGTATGGCTACACCTTC

j_call: TRBJ2-4
v_call: TRBV7-2
clone_size: many
d_call: .
cdr3_aa: CASSSGGGNIQYF
cdr3_nt: TGTGCCAGCAGCTCCGGGGGCGGAAACATTCAGTACTTC

j_call: TRBJ1-1
v_call: TRBV7-2
clone_size: medium-sized
d_call: .
cdr3_aa: CASSLGGPTEAFF
cdr3_nt: TGTGCCAGCAGCTTAGGGGGGCCCACTGAAGCTTTCTTT

j_call: TRBJ1-3
v_call: TRBV10-3
clone_size: .
d_call: TRBD1
cdr3_aa: CAISDPNRQGTGNTIYF
cdr3_nt: TGTGCCATCAGTGACCCCAACCGACAGGGAACTGGAAACACCATATATTTT

j_call: TRBJ1-5
v_call: TRBV30
clone_size: few
d_call: .
cdr3_aa: CAWSQDLREQPQHF
cdr3_nt: TGTGCCTGGAGTCAGGACTTACGGGAACAGCCCCAGCATTTT

j_call: TRBJ2-1
v_call: TRBV28
clone_size: few
d_call: .
cdr3_aa: CASSPWEVGNEQFF
cdr3_nt: TGTGCCAGCAGTCCCTGGGAGGTTGGAAATGAGCAGTTCTTC

j_call: TRBJ1-6
v_call: TRBV2
clone_size: few
d_call: .
cdr3_aa: CASKRTDWANSPLHF
cdr3_nt: TGTGCCAGCAAACGAACCGACTGGGCCAATTCACCCCTCCACTTT

j_call: TRBJ2-1
v_call: TRBV9
clone_size: .
d_call: .
cdr3_aa: CASSVGGDLLNEQFF
cdr3_nt: TGTGCCAGCAGCGTAGGGGGGGACCTGCTCAATGAGCAGTTCTTC

j_call: TRBJ1-1
v_call: TRBV6-5
clone_size: many
d_call: .
cdr3_aa: CASSYFGGFTEAFF
cdr3_nt: TGTGCCAGCAGTTATTTCGGGGGGTTCACTGAAGCTTTCTTT

j_call: TRBJ1-5
v_call: TRBV28
clone_size: many
d_call: TRBD1
cdr3_aa: CASTPTGPSNQPQHF
cdr3_nt: TGTGCCAGCACCCCGACAGGGCCTAGCAATCAGCCCCAGCATTTT

j_call: TRBJ2-3
v_call: TRBV10-3
clone_size: few
d_call: .
cdr3_aa: CAISESTGASTDTQYF
cdr3_nt: TGTGCCATCAGTGAGTCCACGGGGGCGAGCACAGATACGCAGTATTTT

j_call: TRBJ2-1
v_call: TRBV10-3
clone_size: many
d_call: TRBD1
cdr3_aa: CAISEAGTGSNEQFF
cdr3_nt: TGTGCCATCAGTGAAGCCGGGACAGGGTCAAATGAGCAGTTCTTC

j_call: TRBJ1-2
v_call: TRBV5-4
clone_size: many
d_call: .
cdr3_aa: CASSLWGTGGYTF
cdr3_nt: TGTGCCAGCAGCTTGTGGGGGACGGGTGGCTACACCTTC